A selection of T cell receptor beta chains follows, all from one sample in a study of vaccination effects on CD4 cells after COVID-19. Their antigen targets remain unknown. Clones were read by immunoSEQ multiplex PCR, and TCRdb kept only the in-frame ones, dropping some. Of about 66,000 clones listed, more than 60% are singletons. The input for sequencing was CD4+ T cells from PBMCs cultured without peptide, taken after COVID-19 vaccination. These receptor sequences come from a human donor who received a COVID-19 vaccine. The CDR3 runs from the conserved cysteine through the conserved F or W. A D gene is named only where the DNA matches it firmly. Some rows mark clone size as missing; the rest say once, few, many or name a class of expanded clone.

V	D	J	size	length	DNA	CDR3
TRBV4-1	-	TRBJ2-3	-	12	TGCGCCAGCAGCCAAGCAACCGATACGCAGTATTTT	CASSQATDTQYF
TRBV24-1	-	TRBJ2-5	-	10	TGTGCCACCCCAAGGGAGACCCAGTACTTC	CATPRETQYF
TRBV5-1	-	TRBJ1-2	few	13	TGCGCCAGCAGCTTGACAGGGACGGATGGCTACACCTTC	CASSLTGTDGYTF
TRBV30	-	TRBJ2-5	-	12	TGTGCCTGGAGTACAGGGCCAGAGACCCAGTACTTC	CAWSTGPETQYF
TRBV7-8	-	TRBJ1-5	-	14	TGTGCCAGCAGCTTATCGGGGGGCAATCAGCCCCAGCATTTT	CASSLSGGNQPQHF
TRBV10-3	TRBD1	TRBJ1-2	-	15	TGTGCCACCGCGATCCTAACAGGGGCCCCCTATGGCTACACCTTC	CATAILTGAPYGYTF
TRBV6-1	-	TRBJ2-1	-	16	TGTGCCAGCAGTGGCAGCCGGGCAGGGTCCTACAATGAGCAGTTCTTC	CASSGSRAGSYNEQFF
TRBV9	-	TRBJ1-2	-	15	TGTGCCAGCAGCGTAGAGGCAGGGATGAACTATGGCTACACCTTC	CASSVEAGMNYGYTF
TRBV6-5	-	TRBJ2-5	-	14	TGTGCCAGCAGTTACGGACTGAATCAAGAGACCCAGTACTTC	CASSYGLNQETQYF
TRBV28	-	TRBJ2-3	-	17	TGTGCCAGCAGTTTGGGGGCTGAGGGGCCTCTCACAGATACGCAGTATTTT	CASSLGAEGPLTDTQYF
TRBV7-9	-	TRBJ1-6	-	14	TGTGCCAGCAGCTTAGCAACCGGTAATTCACCCCTCCACTTT	CASSLATGNSPLHF
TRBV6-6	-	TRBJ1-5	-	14	TGTGCCAGCAGCCGGGGGGGGAGCAATCAGCCCCAGCATTTT	CASSRGGSNQPQHF
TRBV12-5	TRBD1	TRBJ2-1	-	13	TGTGCTAGTGCTCAGGGGGCCTACAATGAGCAGTTCTTC	CASAQGAYNEQFF
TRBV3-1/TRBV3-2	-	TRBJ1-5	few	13	TGTGCCAGCAGCCATGGTGGTTTTCAGCCCCAGCATTTT	CASSHGGFQPQHF
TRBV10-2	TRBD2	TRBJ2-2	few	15	TGCGCCAGCAGTGGGGGGGGGAAGGGGATCGGGGAGCTGTTTTTT	CASSGGGKGIGELFF
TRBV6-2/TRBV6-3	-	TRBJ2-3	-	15	TGTGCCAGCAGTTCACGACAGGACCTCACAGATACGCAGTATTTT	CASSSRQDLTDTQYF
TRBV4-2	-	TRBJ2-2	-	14	TGTGCCAGCAGCTCCCGGGACGGTACCGGGGAGCTGTTTTTT	CASSSRDGTGELFF
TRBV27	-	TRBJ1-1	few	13	TGTGCCAGCAGCATTACCCTGAGGGGGGCGGCTTTCTTT	CASSITLRGAAFF
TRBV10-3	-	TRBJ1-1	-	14	TGTGCCATCAGTGCGTTGGGTCTGAACACTGAAGCTTTCTTT	CAISALGLNTEAFF
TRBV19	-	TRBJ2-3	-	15	TGTGCCAGTAGTGACCCTCAAAGGACGCCAGATACGCAGTATTTT	CASSDPQRTPDTQYF
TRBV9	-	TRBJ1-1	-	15	TGTGCCAGCAGCGCGGGGGGTTCGGTTAACACTGAAGCTTTCTTT	CASSAGGSVNTEAFF
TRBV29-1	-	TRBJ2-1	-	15	TGCAGCGTGGCGGGTGGCACGTTCTCCTACAATGAGCAGTTCTTC	CSVAGGTFSYNEQFF
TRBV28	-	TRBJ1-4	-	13	TGTGCTACTAAGGACAATGTCAACGAAAAACTGTTTTTT	CATKDNVNEKLFF
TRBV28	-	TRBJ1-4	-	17	TGTGCCAGCAGTTCTAGGGGACAAGGATCAACTAATGAAAAACTGTTTTTT	CASSSRGQGSTNEKLFF
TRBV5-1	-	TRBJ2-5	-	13	TGCGCCAGCAGCTTGGTTGGGGAAGAGACCCAGTACTTC	CASSLVGEETQYF
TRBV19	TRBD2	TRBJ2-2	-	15	TGTGCCAGTAGTTCACCGGGGGGGAACACCGGGGAGCTGTTTTTT	CASSSPGGNTGELFF
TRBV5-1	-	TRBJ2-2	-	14	TGCGCCAGCAGTTACCTCGTTGGCACCGGGGAGCTGTTTTTT	CASSYLVGTGELFF
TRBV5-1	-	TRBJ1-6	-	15	TGCGCCAGCAGGACTGGGGGGTCGGGTAATTCACCCCTCCACTTT	CASRTGGSGNSPLHF
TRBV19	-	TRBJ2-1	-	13	TGTGCCAGTAGTATGAGGGTTTTCAATGAGCAGTTCTTC	CASSMRVFNEQFF
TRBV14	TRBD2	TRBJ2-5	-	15	TGTGCCAGCAGCCCAATAGGGGCAAGCGGGAAGACCCAGTACTTC	CASSPIGASGKTQYF
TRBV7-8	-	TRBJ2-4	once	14	TGTGCCAGCAGCTTAGGGCGGTCCAAAAACATTCAGTACTTC	CASSLGRSKNIQYF
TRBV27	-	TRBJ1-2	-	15	TGTGCCAGCAGTTCCGGGGTCGGGGTTGACTATGGCTACACCTTC	CASSSGVGVDYGYTF
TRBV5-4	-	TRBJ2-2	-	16	TGTGCCAGCAGCCCGTCGCCGGGAGAAGACACCGGGGAGCTGTTTTTT	CASSPSPGEDTGELFF
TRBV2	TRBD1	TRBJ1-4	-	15	TGTGCCAGCGGCAGGGGGGGACCGGGCGGAGAAAAACTGTTTTTT	CASGRGGPGGEKLFF
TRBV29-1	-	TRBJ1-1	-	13	TGCAGCGTTGCAACAGACCTTAACACTGAAGCTTTCTTT	CSVATDLNTEAFF
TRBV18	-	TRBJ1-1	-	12	TGTGCCAGCTCACGGAGACAGGACGAAGCTTTCTTT	CASSRRQDEAFF
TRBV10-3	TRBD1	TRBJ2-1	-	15	TGTGCCATCAGTGGTCCGGGACAGGGGGCAGGGCGTTGGTTCTTC	CAISGPGQGAGRWFF
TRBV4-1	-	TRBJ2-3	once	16	TGCGCCAGCAGCCAAAGTTGGAGACAGAGCACAGATACGCAGTATTTT	CASSQSWRQSTDTQYF
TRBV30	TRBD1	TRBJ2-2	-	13	TGTGCCTGGAGTGGGACAGGGATCGGGGAGCTGTTTTTT	CAWSGTGIGELFF
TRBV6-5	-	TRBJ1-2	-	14	TGTGCCAGCAGGAAGACTGCATTTAACTATGGCTACACCTTC	CASRKTAFNYGYTF
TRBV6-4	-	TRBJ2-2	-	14	TGTGCCAGCGGAGGGACTCCCCTATTCGGGGAGCTGTTTTTT	CASGGTPLFGELFF
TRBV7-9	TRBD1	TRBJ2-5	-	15	TGTGCCAGCAGCTTAGTGGGACAGCCACAAGAGACCCAGTACTTC	CASSLVGQPQETQYF
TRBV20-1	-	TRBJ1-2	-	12	TGCAGTGCTAGTAAAGATGCTTGGGGCTACACCTTC	CSASKDAWGYTF
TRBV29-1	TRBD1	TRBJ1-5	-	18	TGCAGCGTCGGATCCCCAGCCGGGACAGGTTTTTGCAATCAGCCCCAGCATTTT	CSVGSPAGTGFCNQPQHF
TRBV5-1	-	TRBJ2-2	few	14	TGCGCCAGCAGCTTTTCGGTTAACACCGGGGAGCTGTTTTTT	CASSFSVNTGELFF
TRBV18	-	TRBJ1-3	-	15	TGTGCCAGCTCACCACCGTCCGGGTTTGGAAACACCATATATTTT	CASSPPSGFGNTIYF
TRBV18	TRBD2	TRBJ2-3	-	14	TGTGCCAGCTCACCGGCGGGGGGGAGCGATACGCAGTATTTT	CASSPAGGSDTQYF
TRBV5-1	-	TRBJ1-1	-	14	TGCGCCAGCACCCCCGGCGGGGATCACACTGAAGCTTTCTTT	CASTPGGDHTEAFF
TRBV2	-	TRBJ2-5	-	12	TGTGCCAGCCAGTTCGGGGATGAGACCCAGTACTTC	CASQFGDETQYF
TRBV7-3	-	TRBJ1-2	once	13	TGTGCCAGCAGCCCGGGGACGGGGGAGGGCTACACCTTC	CASSPGTGEGYTF
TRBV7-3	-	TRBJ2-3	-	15	TGTGCCAGCAGCCCAGGGCCTTCTAGCACAGATACGCAGTATTTT	CASSPGPSSTDTQYF
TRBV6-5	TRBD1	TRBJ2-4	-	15	TGTGCCAGCAGCCAGAGCAGGGGGCAGATTAACATTCAGTACTTC	CASSQSRGQINIQYF
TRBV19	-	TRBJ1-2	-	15	TGTGCCAGTAGTATAGGACAGCTGACTAACTATGGCTACACCTTC	CASSIGQLTNYGYTF
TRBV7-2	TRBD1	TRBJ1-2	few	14	TGTGCCAGCAGCCCCGACTACAGGGGTCGGGGCTACACCTTC	CASSPDYRGRGYTF
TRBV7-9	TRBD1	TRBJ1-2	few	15	TGTGCCAGCAGCGCCGGGACAGGGGGCACGTATGGCTACACCTTC	CASSAGTGGTYGYTF
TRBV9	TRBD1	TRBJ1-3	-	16	TGTGCCAGCAGCCTTCAGACAGGGACCTCTGGAAACACCATATATTTT	CASSLQTGTSGNTIYF
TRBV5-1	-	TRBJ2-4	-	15	TGCGCCAGCAGCTTGGCAGCACAGGCCCAAAACATTCAGTACTTC	CASSLAAQAQNIQYF
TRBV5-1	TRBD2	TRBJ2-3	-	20	TGCGCCAGCAGCTTGGGGGGTTTTAGCGGGCCGCCCCTTAGCACAGATACGCAGTATTTT	CASSLGGFSGPPLSTDTQYF
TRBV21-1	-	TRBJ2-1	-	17	TGTGCCAGCAGCAAAACTTACTGGGACAGCCCATACAATGAGCAGTTCTTC	CASSKTYWDSPYNEQFF
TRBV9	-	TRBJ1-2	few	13	TGTGCCAGCAGTACCCACGAAAGCTATGGCTACACCTTC	CASSTHESYGYTF